Sequencing of this TCR beta chain was carried out in a study of vaccination and CD4 T cells after COVID-19. Study context: A vaccine, either BNT162b2 or mRNA-1273, was given to participants in two doses.

As for treatment: roughly 11-day PBMC culture with coronavirus spike peptide pools or control peptides (ViraFEST assay). Findings of the study overall: 304 of 307 vaccine-specific clones from convalescent patients were spike mono-reactive. Convalescent patients' median share of reactive clones seen only post-vaccination was 85% to 90%.

Sequencing of DNA taken from cultured CD4+ T cells relied on the Oncomine TCR Beta short-read assay. MiXCR was run by TCRdb on the PCR reads, yielding one entry per CDR3 protein. The sample carries approximately 11,000 distinct CDR3 sequences, roughly 54% recorded once. Note on this clonotype: Its antigen is unknown.

The CDR3 totals 15 residues. The ends were cut back, 7 bases at V and 6 bases at J, with 20 bases in the middle. The clonotype was recovered from a human donor who had recovered from COVID-19. The chain carries TRBV12-3 or TRBV12-4 and TRBJ2-3, with D tentatively TRBD1 (6 bases). Sequencing was done on a sample of CD4+ T cells from blood, cultured in vitro. The CDR3 loop is CASNLQGSNVDTQYF. The CDR3 coding sequence is TGTGCCAGCAACCTACAGGGATCGAATGTTGATACGCAGTATTTT.